Below, 31 T cell receptor beta chains from the same sample are listed, as sequenced in a study of siplizumab effects on memory and regulatory T cells. Sequencing was performed with immunoSEQ multiplex PCR; in TCRdb, only in-frame clones are kept and a portion is missing. In the table there are more than 95,000 clones, about 93% of which are singletons. Sample: CD4+ T cells sorted from blood. The receptors originated from a human donor in good health.

The V call is TRBV5-1, the J call TRBJ2-3, with 12 bases identical to TRBD1. From germline, CDR1 is SGHRS and CDR2 YFSETQ. V shed 4 bases, J shed 6 bases, and the junction held 3 bases outside the gene matches. CDR3 length equals 14 residues. CDR3 loop: CASSAGQGADTQYF. CDR3 bases: TGCGCCAGCAGCGCGGGACAGGGGGCGGATACGCAGTATTTT.

The V call is TRBV6-6, the J call TRBJ2-5; D not resolved. The germline CDR1 and CDR2 sequences are MNHNY and SVGAGI (reference sequence). V gave up 6 bases and J gave up 5 bases, with 4 bases separating them. The CDR3 length is 10 residues. The CDR3 reads CASRRETQYF. The CDR3, as DNA: TGTGCCAGCAGAAGGGAGACCCAGTACTTC.

This clone appeared once. This chain joins TRBV2 and TRBJ1-1, with 8 bases aligning to TRBD1. The CDR3 runs 14 residues. V dropped 4 bases and J dropped 3; count of bases not matched to a gene: 4. Germline V lookup: CDR1 SNHLY, CDR2 FYNNEI. Here the CDR3 DNA reads TGTGCCAGCAGTGTAGGACAGGGACACACTGAAGCTTTCTTT. It encodes CASSVGQGHTEAFF. Full variable domain (outside the CDR3, taken from reference TRBV2 and TRBJ1-1): EPEVTQTPSHQVTQMGQEVILRCVPISNHLYFYWYRQILGQKVEFLVSFYNNEISEKSEIFDDQFSVERPDGSNFTLKIRSTKLEDSAMYFCASSVGQGHTEAFFGQGTRLTVV.

The chain is built from TRBV6-6 and TRBJ1-1; 9 positions agree with TRBD1. Trimming took 5 bases from V and 4 from J; bases not matched to a gene: 2. This CDR3 has 13 amino acids. Germline loops: CDR1 MNHNY, CDR2 SVGAGI (reference sequence). The CDR3, as DNA: TGTGCCAGCAGTCAGACAGGGGGCACTGAAGCTTTCTTT. The encoded protein is CASSQTGGTEAFF.

This chain joins TRBV6-6 and TRBJ1-1; D not certain. Germline lookup yields CDR1 MNHNY and CDR2 SVGAGI (reference sequence). Trimming took off 8 bases at V and 3 bases at J, with 10 bases between the two ends. This CDR3 has 12 amino acids. CDR3: CASRYLDTEAFF. As DNA, the CDR3 is TGTGCCAGCCGGTATCTGGACACTGAAGCTTTCTTT.

The rearrangement links TRBV19 to TRBJ1-5; D uncertain. Germline V gene lookup returns CDR1 LNHDA and CDR2 SQIVND (reference sequence). The CDR3 runs to 14 residues. The V and J ends lost 2 bases and 4 bases respectively, with 9 bases between them. CDR3 sequence: CASSISGVNQPQHF. The CDR3, as DNA: TGTGCCAGTAGTATATCTGGAGTAAATCAGCCCCAGCATTTT.

This sequence joins TRBV6-1 and TRBJ2-7; D unresolved. Trimming shortened V by 9 bases and J by 0 bases, and 9 bases separated the two germline ends. The germline V gene has CDR1 MNHNS and CDR2 SASEGT. This CDR3 comprises 12 residues. The DNA for the CDR3 is TGTGCCAGTACCCTGAGCTCCTACGAGCAGTACTTC. It translates to CASTLSSYEQYF.

In the case of this clone: The same CDR3 also results from other DNA sequences found in this sample. This rearrangement joins TRBV6-5 to TRBJ1-5; perhaps TRBD1 as D (5 bases). CDR3 length: 13 amino acids. Germline CDR1 MNHEY, CDR2 SVGAGI. Trimming pared 7 bases from V and 2 bases from J, leaving 9 bases between. The CDR3 DNA reads as TGTGCCAGCACTCAGGGTGGCAATCAGCCCCAGCATTTT. Translated: CASTQGGNQPQHF.

The V call is TRBV15, the J call TRBJ2-7, with D hard to call. The CDR3 contains 15 residues. Trimming left V 0 bases short and J 0 bases short, with 9 bases between. Germline CDR1 reads LNHNV; CDR2 reads YYDKDF (reference sequence). The CDR3 sequence: CATSREGFSSYEQYF. The CDR3 DNA reads TGTGCCACCAGCAGAGAGGGTTTTAGCTCCTACGAGCAGTACTTC.

The V gene is TRBV19, the J gene TRBJ1-1, with a tentative D call TRBD1 (6 bases). Germline V gives CDR1 LNHDA, CDR2 SQIVND (reference sequence). This CDR3 spans 14 amino acids. Trimming pared 7 bases from V and 6 bases from J, leaving 18 bases between. In DNA, the CDR3 is TGTGCCAGTAAACGGGTTGGGCAGGGGCCTGAAGCTTTCTTT. This encodes CASKRVGQGPEAFF.

V usage is TRBV7-2 and J usage is TRBJ1-1; no firm D call. The CDR3 extends over 12 amino acids. The germline CDR1 and CDR2 sequences are SGHTA and FQGNSA. V lost 5 bases, J lost 5 bases, and 9 bases lay in between. This chain's CDR3 is CASSGRLTEAFF. In DNA form, the CDR3 reads TGTGCCAGCAGCGGCCGGTTGACTGAAGCTTTCTTT.

CDR3 region: CASQPRVLQETQYF. CDR3 in DNA: TGTGCCAGCCAACCCAGGGTTCTCCAAGAGACCCAGTACTTC. V is TRBV6-1 and J is TRBJ2-5; D possibly corresponds to TRBD1 (5 bases). Germline V CDR1 and CDR2: MNHNS, SASEGT. The CDR3 loop spans 14 amino acids. With 8 bases removed from V and 1 base from J, the gap between germline ends came to 14 bases.

The rearrangement uses TRBV4-1 and TRBJ2-7; 12 bases are shared with TRBD1. This CDR3 is built from 15 residues. In germline, CDR1 is MGHRA, CDR2 YSYEKL. The junction had 0 bases not matched to a gene; V was cut back by 1 base and J by 2 bases. The DNA for the CDR3 is TGCGCCAGCAGCCAAGGGGACAGGGGGCCCTACGAGCAGTACTTC. As protein: CASSQGDRGPYEQYF.

The chain recombines TRBV27 with TRBJ2-7; the D call may be TRBD1 or TRBD2 (5 bases each). The germline gives CDR1 MNHEY, CDR2 SMNVEV (reference sequence). The V end was cut by 6 bases, the J end by 6 bases, with 18 bases between. The CDR3 loop spans 14 amino acids. The CDR3 DNA reads TGTGCCAGCAGAATAGACCCGGGGCGCATCGAGCAGTACTTC. Protein: CASRIDPGRIEQYF.

The chain has TRBV11-2 and TRBJ1-5; 7 bases are a match to TRBD1. The CDR3 spans 13 residues. CDR1 and CDR2 (germline): SGHAT, FQNNGV. V lost 1 base, J lost 9 bases, and 3 bases stayed unmatched. In DNA, the CDR3 is TGTGCCAGCAGCTTAGTCCCAGGGGGGCCCCAGCATTTT. Translating gives CASSLVPGGPQHF.

The rearrangement uses TRBV5-1 and TRBJ1-3; D is ambiguous. This CDR3 has 17 residues. Germline assignment: CDR1 SGHRS and CDR2 YFSETQ. The V gene lost 0 bases and the J gene lost 0 bases, with 13 bases spanning the gap. Written as DNA, the CDR3 is TGCGCCAGCAGCTTGGGACGGACTCAACTCTCTGGAAACACCATATATTTT. This sequence encodes CASSLGRTQLSGNTIYF. Supplemented by reference TRBV5-1 and TRBJ1-3, the full variable domain reads KAGVTQTPRYLIKTRGQQVTLSCSPISGHRSVSWYQQTPGQGLQFLFEYFSETQRNKGNFPGRFSGRQFSNSRSEMNVSTLELGDSALYLCASSLGRTQLSGNTIYFGEGSWLTVV.

The V gene is TRBV5-6, the J gene TRBJ2-7; D ambiguous. The CDR3 totals 13 residues. Germline CDR1 SGHDT, CDR2 YYEEEE. Trimming removed 2 bases at V and 7 bases at J, with 13 bases between. The CDR3 spells CASSLVGPGEQYF. DNA for the CDR3: TGTGCCAGCAGCTTAGTCGGCCCCGGGGAGCAGTACTTC. Combining the CDR3 with reference TRBV5-6 and TRBJ2-7 gives the whole variable domain DAGVTQSPTHLIKTRGQQVTLRCSPKSGHDTVSWYQQALGQGPQFIFQYYEEEERQRGNFPDRFSGHQFPNYSSELNVNALLLGDSALYLCASSLVGPGEQYFGPGTRLTVT.

The V call is TRBV18, the J call TRBJ1-3; D is ambiguous. This CDR3 contains 14 residues. The germline gives CDR1 KGHSH, CDR2 LQKENI. V dropped 5 bases and J dropped 0 bases, with 8 bases sitting between them. DNA for the CDR3: TGTGCCAGCTCATTTCTCGGCTCTGGAAACACCATATATTTT. This encodes CASSFLGSGNTIYF.

The chain has TRBV10-3 and TRBJ2-7; D uncertain. CDR1 and CDR2 (germline): ENHRY, SYGVKD. The CDR3 contains 13 residues. V lost 0 bases and J 4 bases, leaving 7 bases between the germline ends. Written as DNA, the CDR3 is TGTGCCATCAGTGAGTCAACGAGGTACGAGCAGTACTTC. Amino acid sequence: CAISESTRYEQYF.

This chain uses TRBV28 with TRBJ2-3, with D perhaps being TRBD1 or TRBD2 (5 bases each). CDR3 length equals 13 residues. Germline assignment: CDR1 MDHEN and CDR2 SYDVKM. The ends were cut back, 8 bases at V and 0 bases at J, with 9 bases in the middle. CDR3 residues: CASGDGSTDTQYF. CDR3 in DNA: TGTGCCAGCGGGGACGGTAGCACAGATACGCAGTATTTT. Based on the CDR3 plus reference TRBV28 and TRBJ2-3, the full variable domain is DVKVTQSSRYLVKRTGEKVFLECVQDMDHENMFWYRQDPGLGLRLIYFSYDVKMKEKGDIPEGYSVSREKKERFSLILESASTNQTSMYLCASGDGSTDTQYFGPGTRLTVL.

This sequence joins TRBV27 and TRBJ1-6, with D perhaps matching TRBD1 (6 bases). Trimming took off 4 bases at V and 6 bases at J, with 22 bases between the two ends. Germline CDR1 MNHEY, CDR2 SMNVEV (reference sequence). The CDR3 runs to 18 residues. The CDR3 sequence: CASSSLQNRASGNSPLHF. The CDR3 nucleotides are TGTGCCAGCAGTTCCCTTCAAAACAGGGCCAGCGGTAATTCACCCCTCCACTTT.

Only one count was recorded for this clone. This chain connects TRBV30 to TRBJ1-3; D gene unclear. The V and J ends lost 3 bases and 0 bases respectively, with 12 bases between them. The CDR3 is made up of 15 amino acids. Per the germline V gene, CDR1 is GTSNPN and CDR2 is SVGIG (reference sequence). The CDR3 sequence is CAWSRTPDSGNTIYF. CDR3 bases: TGTGCCTGGAGCCGGACTCCCGACTCTGGAAACACCATATATTTT.

The chain's CDR3 is CASSLAGGYGYTF. In nucleotides, the CDR3 is TGTGCCAGCAGCTTGGCGGGGGGGTATGGCTACACCTTC. The genes are TRBV7-2 and TRBJ1-2, with D possibly TRBD1 on 5 matching bases. CDR1 SGHTA and CDR2 FQGNSA come from the germline V gene. V was cut by 3 bases and J by 5 bases, with 10 bases left in between. This CDR3 region has 13 residues.

The rearrangement uses TRBV18 and TRBJ1-2, with 7 bases fitting TRBD1. The CDR3 extends over 15 amino acids. Germline V gene data show CDR1 as KGHSH and CDR2 as LQKENI. The junction had 12 bases not matched to a gene; V was cut back by 3 bases and J by 8 bases. CDR3 region: CASSPQLTGVNGYTF. The CDR3 bases are TGTGCCAGCTCACCTCAACTAACAGGGGTCAACGGCTACACCTTC.

For this clone: The junction departs from germline at one end; a sequencing error may be responsible. At the DNA level, this CDR3 is encoded by other sequences in the same sample as well. The genes are TRBV6-6 and TRBJ2-6; TRBD2 might be the D (5 bases). This CDR3 has 13 residues. Germline V gives CDR1 MNHNY, CDR2 SVGAGI (reference sequence). CDR3 DNA sequence: TGCGCCAGCGCGGGTTCTGGGGCCAACGTCCTGACTTTC. Its translation: CASAGSGANVLTF.

The V call is TRBV18, the J call TRBJ1-4, with unresolved D. CDR1 KGHSH and CDR2 LQKENI come from the germline V gene. This CDR3 comprises 14 residues. V was shortened by 5 bases and J by 2 bases, with 9 bases between the two germline ends. CDR3 coding DNA: TGTGCCAGCTCATCCAGAGGGACTAATGAAAAACTGTTTTTT. This encodes CASSSRGTNEKLFF.

V is TRBV4-1 and J is TRBJ2-5; D call uncertain. Looked up from germline, CDR1 is MGHRA and CDR2 is YSYEKL. The V end lost 2 bases, the J end lost 5 bases, and 9 bases lay between the germline ends. The CDR3 is 13 amino acids. CDR3 loop: CASSQRLWETQYF. The CDR3 DNA sequence: TGCGCCAGCAGCCAAAGGCTTTGGGAGACCCAGTACTTC.

The J gene is TRBJ2-6, the V gene TRBV5-4; D gene ambiguous. Between the trimmed V and J ends, which lost 1 base and 2 bases, there was a span of 13 bases. Germline V gene data show CDR1 as SGHNT and CDR2 as YYREEE (reference sequence). The CDR3 extends over 17 amino acids. The chain's CDR3 is CASSLRLSETGANVLTF. CDR3 nucleotides: TGTGCCAGCAGCTTGAGATTATCGGAGACTGGGGCCAACGTCCTGACTTTC.

This clone showed up just once. The rearrangement uses TRBV7-8 and TRBJ2-2, with D uncertain. CDR3 length equals 16 residues. Trimming took off 4 bases at V and 2 bases at J, with 14 bases between the two ends. Germline CDR1 SGHVS, CDR2 FQNEAQ. The CDR3 sequence is CASSSPVTSNTGELFF. CDR3 DNA sequence: TGTGCCAGCAGCTCCCCCGTGACATCAAACACCGGGGAGCTGTTTTTT.

The chain recombines TRBV28 with TRBJ1-2; D perhaps matches TRBD1 (6 bases). V gave up 11 bases and J gave up 10 bases, with 26 bases separating them. The CDR3 runs 14 residues. The germline CDR1 and CDR2 sequences are MDHEN and SYDVKM. The chain's CDR3 is CAAGGTAGTIVYTF. DNA for the CDR3: TGTGCCGCGGGGGGGACGGCCGGGACAATTGTCTACACCTTC.

V is TRBV2 and J is TRBJ1-5; D is ambiguous. The CDR3 extends over 14 amino acids. The V end was cut by 6 bases, the J end by 0 bases, with 9 bases between. The germline gives CDR1 SNHLY, CDR2 FYNNEI. This chain's CDR3 is CASRADFSNQPQHF. For the CDR3, the DNA is TGTGCCAGCAGGGCAGATTTTAGCAATCAGCCCCAGCATTTT.